A selection of T cell receptor beta chains follows, all from one sample in a study of T-cell reconstitution after alpha-beta-depleted transplantation in children. Via MiXCR, TCRdb re-called the PCR reads, giving one row per CDR3 protein. This sample yields approximately 520,000 distinct CDR3 sequences, of which 32% are seen a single time; around 2.4% belongs to the top ten. The sequencing used PBMCs from the stem cell graft donor, collected from the stem cell graft. Source of these receptors: a human donor who donated a stem cell graft to a child with aplastic anemia. CDR3s include the opening cysteine and the closing phenylalanine or tryptophan. Each record gives: J gene, D gene, clone size, V gene, CDR3 protein, CDR3 DNA. A D gene is named only where the DNA matches it firmly. For some rows the clone size is stated as once, few or many, or as a class when expanded; others skip it.

J gene: TRBJ2-5; D gene: NA; clone size: NA; V gene: TRBV30; CDR3 protein: CAWSRGGGIETQYF; CDR3 DNA: TGTGCCTGGAGTCGGGGAGGGGGAATAGAGACCCAGTACTTC
J gene: TRBJ2-7; D gene: NA; clone size: NA; V gene: TRBV7-2; CDR3 protein: CASSLAVRGAEQYF; CDR3 DNA: TGTGCCAGCAGCTTAGCGGTTAGGGGGGCCGAGCAGTACTTC
J gene: TRBJ1-1; D gene: TRBD1; clone size: NA; V gene: TRBV29-1; CDR3 protein: CSVESQGGRFNTEAFF; CDR3 DNA: TGCAGCGTTGAATCCCAGGGGGGAAGGTTCAACACTGAAGCTTTCTTT
J gene: TRBJ1-1; D gene: TRBD1; clone size: few; V gene: TRBV12-3/TRBV12-4; CDR3 protein: CASNLSTGQARYTEAFF; CDR3 DNA: TGTGCCAGCAACCTCTCGACGGGACAGGCGAGATACACTGAAGCTTTCTTT
J gene: TRBJ2-2; D gene: NA; clone size: NA; V gene: TRBV6-2/TRBV6-3; CDR3 protein: CASSNLNTGELFF; CDR3 DNA: TGTGCCAGCAGTAACCTGAACACCGGGGAGCTGTTTTTT
J gene: TRBJ1-5; D gene: TRBD1; clone size: NA; V gene: TRBV7-8; CDR3 protein: CASSPGQGLSGNQPQHF; CDR3 DNA: TGTGCCAGCAGCCCGGGACAGGGGCTCTCTGGCAATCAGCCCCAGCATTTT
J gene: TRBJ2-5; D gene: TRBD2; clone size: few; V gene: TRBV29-1; CDR3 protein: CSVSGLAGVGWETQYF; CDR3 DNA: TGCAGCGTCTCGGGACTAGCGGGAGTGGGTTGGGAGACCCAGTACTTC
J gene: TRBJ2-1; D gene: NA; clone size: NA; V gene: TRBV7-9; CDR3 protein: CASSLAGLYEQFF; CDR3 DNA: TGTGCCAGCAGCTTAGCGGGTTTATATGAGCAGTTCTTC
J gene: TRBJ1-2; D gene: TRBD1; clone size: NA; V gene: TRBV6-1; CDR3 protein: CASSGDRSNYGYTF; CDR3 DNA: TGTGCCAGCAGTGGGGACAGGTCTAACTATGGCTACACCTTC
J gene: TRBJ2-1; D gene: TRBD1; clone size: few; V gene: TRBV9; CDR3 protein: CASSNTYGTGGNEQFF; CDR3 DNA: TGTGCCAGCAGCAATACTTACGGGACAGGAGGAAATGAGCAGTTCTTC
J gene: TRBJ2-7; D gene: TRBD1; clone size: NA; V gene: TRBV2; CDR3 protein: CASTDGQGYRKQYF; CDR3 DNA: TGTGCCAGCACCGACGGACAGGGATATCGAAAGCAGTACTTC
J gene: TRBJ2-1; D gene: TRBD2; clone size: many; V gene: TRBV11-2; CDR3 protein: CASSLRPGGSGGSYNEQFF; CDR3 DNA: TGTGCCAGCAGCTTACGTCCAGGTGGAAGCGGGGGCTCCTACAATGAGCAGTTCTTC
J gene: TRBJ2-4; D gene: NA; clone size: NA; V gene: TRBV7-2; CDR3 protein: CASSPGLGVNTKNIQYF; CDR3 DNA: TGTGCCAGCAGCCCGGGCCTGGGGGTGAATACCAAAAACATTCAGTACTTC
J gene: TRBJ2-1; D gene: NA; clone size: few; V gene: TRBV11-2; CDR3 protein: CASSSLEGGGPPYNEQFF; CDR3 DNA: TGTGCCAGCAGCTCTTTAGAGGGGGGAGGGCCGCCCTACAATGAGCAGTTCTTC
J gene: TRBJ2-7; D gene: TRBD1; clone size: NA; V gene: TRBV20-1; CDR3 protein: CSARFPGGFYEQYF; CDR3 DNA: TGCAGTGCTAGATTTCCAGGGGGATTCTACGAGCAGTACTTC
J gene: TRBJ1-1; D gene: NA; clone size: NA; V gene: TRBV12-3/TRBV12-4; CDR3 protein: CASSLDWTPYAFF; CDR3 DNA: TGTGCCAGCAGTTTAGATTGGACTCCCTATGCTTTCTTT
J gene: TRBJ1-5; D gene: NA; clone size: once; V gene: TRBV10-3; CDR3 protein: CAISDRPGDSNQPQHF; CDR3 DNA: TGTGCCATCAGTGATAGGCCCGGGGATAGCAATCAGCCCCAGCATTTT
J gene: TRBJ2-1; D gene: TRBD1; clone size: NA; V gene: TRBV7-2; CDR3 protein: CASSLTLDRVNEQFF; CDR3 DNA: TGTGCCAGCAGCTTAACTCTGGACAGGGTCAATGAGCAGTTCTTC
J gene: TRBJ2-1; D gene: NA; clone size: few; V gene: TRBV29-1; CDR3 protein: CSVVAPGEQFF; CDR3 DNA: TGCAGCGTTGTGGCGCCGGGGGAGCAGTTCTTC
J gene: TRBJ2-7; D gene: NA; clone size: NA; V gene: TRBV9; CDR3 protein: CASSVATTGPYEQYF; CDR3 DNA: TGTGCCAGCAGCGTAGCTACCACTGGGCCCTACGAGCAGTACTTC
J gene: TRBJ2-3; D gene: NA; clone size: NA; V gene: TRBV9; CDR3 protein: CASSVGGRTDTQYF; CDR3 DNA: TGTGCCAGCAGCGTTGGAGGGAGGACAGATACGCAGTATTTT
J gene: TRBJ2-1; D gene: NA; clone size: NA; V gene: TRBV25-1; CDR3 protein: CASSVQGGEQFF; CDR3 DNA: TGTGCCAGCAGCGTACAGGGCGGGGAGCAGTTCTTC
J gene: TRBJ2-5; D gene: TRBD1; clone size: few; V gene: TRBV5-1; CDR3 protein: CASSWADRAQETQYF; CDR3 DNA: TGCGCCAGCAGCTGGGCGGACAGGGCCCAAGAGACCCAGTACTTC
J gene: TRBJ1-1; D gene: NA; clone size: NA; V gene: TRBV30; CDR3 protein: CAWSLPDTLMNTEAFF; CDR3 DNA: TGTGCCTGGAGTCTCCCCGACACGTTAATGAACACTGAAGCTTTCTTT
J gene: TRBJ2-1; D gene: NA; clone size: NA; V gene: TRBV18; CDR3 protein: CASSPIEHEQFF; CDR3 DNA: TGTGCCAGCTCACCTATTGAACATGAGCAGTTCTTC
J gene: TRBJ2-1; D gene: TRBD2; clone size: NA; V gene: TRBV5-1; CDR3 protein: CASSLTGGLNNEQFF; CDR3 DNA: TGCGCCAGCAGCTTGACGGGAGGGCTAAACAATGAGCAGTTCTTC
J gene: TRBJ1-2; D gene: NA; clone size: NA; V gene: TRBV7-2; CDR3 protein: CASSLAVTNYGYTF; CDR3 DNA: TGTGCCAGCAGCTTGGCAGTCACGAACTATGGCTACACCTTC
J gene: TRBJ2-7; D gene: NA; clone size: few; V gene: TRBV14; CDR3 protein: CASSQDPGFSYEQYF; CDR3 DNA: TGTGCCAGCAGCCAAGATCCAGGGTTTTCCTACGAGCAGTACTTC
J gene: TRBJ2-1; D gene: NA; clone size: NA; V gene: TRBV9; CDR3 protein: CASSVAIGGAYNEQFF; CDR3 DNA: TGTGCCAGCAGCGTAGCGATAGGGGGAGCCTACAATGAGCAGTTCTTC
J gene: TRBJ2-1; D gene: NA; clone size: NA; V gene: TRBV7-2; CDR3 protein: CASSLSAQHPDNEQFF; CDR3 DNA: TGTGCCAGCAGCTTATCAGCCCAGCACCCCGACAATGAGCAGTTCTTC
J gene: TRBJ1-5; D gene: TRBD1; clone size: many; V gene: TRBV7-2; CDR3 protein: CASSPDRPNQPQHF; CDR3 DNA: TGTGCCAGCAGCCCGGACAGGCCTAATCAGCCCCAGCATTTT
J gene: TRBJ1-5; D gene: NA; clone size: once; V gene: TRBV6-2/TRBV6-3; CDR3 protein: CASSYSTHNSNQPQHF; CDR3 DNA: TGTGCCAGCAGTTACTCGACCCACAATAGCAATCAGCCCCAGCATTTT
J gene: TRBJ2-3; D gene: NA; clone size: NA; V gene: TRBV12-3/TRBV12-4; CDR3 protein: CASSPASSTDTQYF; CDR3 DNA: TGTGCCAGCAGTCCTGCTAGCAGCACAGATACGCAGTATTTT
J gene: TRBJ1-1; D gene: NA; clone size: NA; V gene: TRBV7-9; CDR3 protein: CASAFGGKTEAFF; CDR3 DNA: TGTGCCAGCGCTTTTGGGGGAAAAACTGAAGCTTTCTTT
J gene: TRBJ2-1; D gene: TRBD2; clone size: NA; V gene: TRBV7-3; CDR3 protein: CASSLDSGRGGLFF; CDR3 DNA: TGTGCCAGCAGCTTAGATTCAGGACGGGGGGGGCTATTCTTC
J gene: TRBJ2-3; D gene: NA; clone size: NA; V gene: TRBV28; CDR3 protein: CASSLAAGISTDTQYF; CDR3 DNA: TGTGCCAGCAGTTTAGCAGCCGGAATTAGCACAGATACGCAGTATTTT
J gene: TRBJ1-1; D gene: NA; clone size: NA; V gene: TRBV6-2/TRBV6-3; CDR3 protein: CASSYSMGSGGATEAFF; CDR3 DNA: TGTGCCAGCAGTTACTCGATGGGATCCGGGGGCGCTACTGAAGCTTTCTTT
J gene: TRBJ1-2; D gene: NA; clone size: few; V gene: TRBV7-2; CDR3 protein: CASSLSRDNYGYTF; CDR3 DNA: TGTGCCAGCAGCTTATCCCGGGACAACTATGGCTACACCTTC
J gene: TRBJ1-2; D gene: NA; clone size: NA; V gene: TRBV30; CDR3 protein: CAWTKEEDFYGYTF; CDR3 DNA: TGTGCCTGGACCAAGGAGGAGGACTTCTATGGCTACACCTTC
J gene: TRBJ2-5; D gene: NA; clone size: once; V gene: TRBV18; CDR3 protein: CASSPLHQETQYF; CDR3 DNA: TGTGCCAGCTCACCACTTCACCAAGAGACCCAGTACTTC
J gene: TRBJ1-1; D gene: NA; clone size: few; V gene: TRBV18; CDR3 protein: CASSPRRVVDTEAFF; CDR3 DNA: TGTGCCAGCTCACCACGGAGGGTTGTCGACACTGAAGCTTTCTTT
J gene: TRBJ2-3; D gene: NA; clone size: NA; V gene: TRBV5-1; CDR3 protein: CASSAGTGASTDTQYF; CDR3 DNA: TGCGCCAGCAGCGCGGGAACAGGTGCTAGCACAGATACGCAGTATTTT
J gene: TRBJ1-5; D gene: NA; clone size: NA; V gene: TRBV7-2; CDR3 protein: CASSLDWGGNQPQHF; CDR3 DNA: TGTGCCAGCAGCTTAGACTGGGGGGGCAATCAGCCCCAGCATTTT
J gene: TRBJ2-7; D gene: TRBD1; clone size: few; V gene: TRBV12-3/TRBV12-4; CDR3 protein: CASSPSGGRSYEQYF; CDR3 DNA: TGTGCCAGCAGTCCATCAGGGGGCAGATCCTACGAGCAGTACTTC
J gene: TRBJ1-1; D gene: NA; clone size: few; V gene: TRBV6-1; CDR3 protein: CASRGSPSNTEAFF; CDR3 DNA: TGTGCCAGCAGGGGTTCACCCTCGAACACTGAAGCTTTCTTT
J gene: TRBJ2-7; D gene: NA; clone size: NA; V gene: TRBV12-3/TRBV12-4; CDR3 protein: CASSSSPGVREQYF; CDR3 DNA: TGTGCCAGCAGTTCCTCTCCAGGGGTAAGGGAGCAGTACTTC
J gene: TRBJ2-5; D gene: NA; clone size: few; V gene: TRBV3-1; CDR3 protein: CASSEGATQYF; CDR3 DNA: TGTGCCAGCAGCGAAGGCGCGACCCAGTACTTC
J gene: TRBJ2-1; D gene: TRBD2; clone size: NA; V gene: TRBV7-2; CDR3 protein: CASSALGLAGIYNEQFF; CDR3 DNA: TGTGCCAGCAGCGCCCTGGGGCTAGCGGGGATCTACAATGAGCAGTTCTTC
J gene: TRBJ2-7; D gene: NA; clone size: few; V gene: TRBV5-1; CDR3 protein: CASSLAGQGAYEQYF; CDR3 DNA: TGCGCCAGCAGCTTGGCCGGGCAGGGAGCCTACGAGCAGTACTTC
J gene: TRBJ2-2; D gene: NA; clone size: NA; V gene: TRBV7-2; CDR3 protein: CASSLGRAGLKDTGELFF; CDR3 DNA: TGTGCCAGCAGCTTAGGGCGGGCTGGGCTAAAGGACACCGGGGAGCTGTTTTTT
J gene: TRBJ2-1; D gene: NA; clone size: NA; V gene: TRBV19; CDR3 protein: CASSIGGALTYNEQFF; CDR3 DNA: TGTGCCAGTAGTATAGGGGGTGCCCTTACCTACAATGAGCAGTTCTTC
J gene: TRBJ1-1; D gene: NA; clone size: NA; V gene: TRBV7-2; CDR3 protein: CASSGKERVGAFF; CDR3 DNA: TGTGCCAGCAGCGGCAAGGAGAGGGTAGGGGCTTTCTTT
J gene: TRBJ2-2; D gene: NA; clone size: few; V gene: TRBV10-3; CDR3 protein: CAISEGSGELFF; CDR3 DNA: TGTGCCATCAGTGAGGGGTCCGGGGAGCTGTTTTTT